A selection of T cell receptor beta chains follows, all from one sample in a study of response to subunit inactivated influenza vaccine. TCRdb used MiXCR to reprocess the RT-PCR reads, holding one entry per CDR3 protein. Found here are more than 450,000 distinct CDR3 sequences, approximately 12% of them singletons; the top ten hold 10%. The sequencing here drew on PBMCs from blood, taken on the day of vaccination. The receptor source for this set is a man aged 50-60 years who received an inactivated influenza vaccine. Both conserved end residues are part of each CDR3. Each record gives: clone size, D gene, J gene, V gene, CDR3 DNA, CDR3 protein. D genes are given only for firm matches. Expanded clones are given a class, and other clones once, few, many or no size at all.

>-|TRBD1|TRBJ1-1|TRBV12-3/TRBV12-4
TGTGCCAGCAGTTTACGCATTCGGACAGGTAATGAAGCTTTCTTT
CASSLRIRTGNEAFF
>few|TRBD1|TRBJ1-5|TRBV12-3/TRBV12-4
TGTGCCAGCAGTTTAGTAGGGGGCCCCGGAAATCAGCCCCAGCATTTT
CASSLVGGPGNQPQHF
>few|-|TRBJ2-1|TRBV29-1
TGCAGCGTTGGGTCCTGGGACAATGAGCAGTTCTTC
CSVGSWDNEQFF
>-|-|TRBJ1-6|TRBV7-9
TGTGCCAGCAGCACCTGGGACTCCTATAATTCACCCCTCCACTTT
CASSTWDSYNSPLHF
>-|-|TRBJ2-4|TRBV28
TGTGCCAGCAGTCCACCGGGACGGGCGCCAGCCAAAAACATTCAGTACTTC
CASSPPGRAPAKNIQYF
>-|-|TRBJ2-5|TRBV10-2
TGCGCCAGCAGAATGGGATCCCAAGAGACCCAGTACTTC
CASRMGSQETQYF
>few|-|TRBJ2-1|TRBV14
TGTGCCAGCAGCCAAGGAATGGGACCTTACAATGAGCAGTTCTTC
CASSQGMGPYNEQFF
>few|-|TRBJ2-3|TRBV20-1
TGCAGTGCTAGAGGGGCCTTCCCCACAGATACGCAGTATTTT
CSARGAFPTDTQYF
>many|TRBD2|TRBJ2-3|TRBV29-1
TGCAGCGTCGGAGGACTAGCGGGAGTTGGAGATACGCAGTATTTT
CSVGGLAGVGDTQYF
>-|-|TRBJ2-1|TRBV7-2
TGTGCCAGCAGCCGAGAGGTAATTTACAATGAGCAGTTCTTC
CASSREVIYNEQFF
>-|TRBD2|TRBJ2-1|TRBV5-1
TGCGCCAGCAGCAATCGGACTAGCGGGAATGAGCAGTTCTTC
CASSNRTSGNEQFF
>few|-|TRBJ1-1|TRBV5-1
TGCGCCAGCAGAGGGGGGGCTATGAACACTGAAGCTTTCTTT
CASRGGAMNTEAFF
>few|-|TRBJ2-7|TRBV20-1
TGCAGTGCTAGGGATCTAGGGGGACGAGACGAGCAGTACTTC
CSARDLGGRDEQYF
>-|-|TRBJ1-4|TRBV5-1
TGCGCCAGCAGCTTGGGCAGCCACAATGAAAAACTGTTTTTT
CASSLGSHNEKLFF
>many|-|TRBJ1-2|TRBV4-1
TGCGCCAGCAGCCAAGAACGAAGCCCCACTAACTATGGCTACACCTTC
CASSQERSPTNYGYTF
>many|TRBD2|TRBJ2-3|TRBV27
TGTGCCAGCAGTTTATCGAATAGGGGACTAGCGGTGAGCACAGATACGCAGTATTTT
CASSLSNRGLAVSTDTQYF
>few|TRBD1|TRBJ1-5|TRBV12-3/TRBV12-4
TGTGCCAGCTGCCCAGGACAGGCGCTACAGCCCCAGCATTTT
CASCPGQALQPQHF
>-|TRBD2|TRBJ2-1|TRBV11-2
TGTGCCAGCAGCTTCAAACTAGCGTCTAGCTCCTACAATGAGCAGTTCTTC
CASSFKLASSSYNEQFF
>-|-|TRBJ1-4|TRBV20-1
TGCAGTGCGAGCAAAGGGACTAATGAAAAACTGTTTTTT
CSASKGTNEKLFF
>-|TRBD2|TRBJ2-2|TRBV12-3/TRBV12-4
TGTGCCAGCATACGGCTAGCGGGCACCGGGGAGCTGTTTTTT
CASIRLAGTGELFF
>few|TRBD1|TRBJ2-7|TRBV7-9
TGTGCCAGCAGCTCCCGACAGGGGTCCTACGAGCAGTACTTC
CASSSRQGSYEQYF
>-|TRBD1|TRBJ1-5|TRBV5-1
TGCGACAGCAGCCTAGGGACAGGTCGGGGTGAAGCCCAGCATTTT
CDSSLGTGRGEAQHF
>-|-|TRBJ2-7|TRBV28
TGTGCCAGCAGTTCCTGGACGGGACTCTCCTACGAGCAGTACTTC
CASSSWTGLSYEQYF
>once|TRBD2|TRBJ2-1|TRBV2
TGTGCCAGCAGTGAAACGGGAAGCGGGAGTTCAGTGGGTGAGCAGTTCTTC
CASSETGSGSSVGEQFF
>many|-|TRBJ2-2|TRBV27
TGTGCCAGCAGTTTTGGCACCGGGGAGCTGTTTTTT
CASSFGTGELFF
>few|-|TRBJ2-1|TRBV11-2
TGTGCCAGCAGCTTAGCTAAGCCCAATGAGCAGTTCTTC
CASSLAKPNEQFF
>many|TRBD2|TRBJ2-1|TRBV15
TGTGCCACCAGCAGAGTTCGCCGGGGACTAGCGGGAGAAAATGAGCAGTTCTTC
CATSRVRRGLAGENEQFF
>-|-|TRBJ2-7|TRBV20-1
TGCAGTGCTAGCGAGAGCTCCTACGAGCAGTACTTC
CSASESSYEQYF
>many|-|TRBJ1-4|TRBV10-3
TGTGCCATCAGTGAGTCAGGCGGTGAAAAACTGTTTTTT
CAISESGGEKLFF
>-|TRBD1|TRBJ2-7|TRBV28
TGTGCCAGCAGTCGGAGACAGGGGGCCTCCTACGAGCAGTACTTC
CASSRRQGASYEQYF
>-|-|TRBJ2-1|TRBV18
TGTGCCAGCTCACCATCCGGGAGCCACACGTCGAAAACCTACAATGAGCAGTTCTTC
CASSPSGSHTSKTYNEQFF
>-|TRBD2|TRBJ2-7|TRBV7-9
TGTGCCAGCAGCTTAGCAGGAGGGCTAGCGGGGGGTTACGAGCAGTACTTC
CASSLAGGLAGGYEQYF
>-|-|TRBJ2-7|TRBV7-9
TGTGCCAGCGGTCAGACTGACGGGTCCTCCTACGAGCAGTACTTC
CASGQTDGSSYEQYF